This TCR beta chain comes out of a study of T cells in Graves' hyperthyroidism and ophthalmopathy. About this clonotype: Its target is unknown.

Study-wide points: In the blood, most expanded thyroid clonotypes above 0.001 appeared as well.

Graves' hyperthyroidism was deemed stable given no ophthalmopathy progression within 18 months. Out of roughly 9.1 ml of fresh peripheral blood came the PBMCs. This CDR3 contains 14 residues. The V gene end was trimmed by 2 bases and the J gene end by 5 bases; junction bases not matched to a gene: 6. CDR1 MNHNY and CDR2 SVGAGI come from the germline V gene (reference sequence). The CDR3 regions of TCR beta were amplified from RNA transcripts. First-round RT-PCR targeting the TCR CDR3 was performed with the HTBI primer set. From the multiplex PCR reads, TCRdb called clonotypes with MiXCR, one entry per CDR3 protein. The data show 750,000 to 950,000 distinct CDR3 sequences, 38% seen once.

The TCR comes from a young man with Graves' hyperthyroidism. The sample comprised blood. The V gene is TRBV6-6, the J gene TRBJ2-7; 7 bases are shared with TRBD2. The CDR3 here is CASSYASGADEQYF. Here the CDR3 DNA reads TGTGCCAGCAGTTACGCCAGCGGGGCCGACGAGCAGTACTTC.